This T cell receptor beta chain was identified in a study of beta chain features in type 1 diabetes. Trimming cost V 5 bases and J 6 bases; bases outside gene matches: 13. Per the germline V gene, CDR1 is SGHVS and CDR2 is FNYEAQ. The CDR3 totals 16 residues. cDNA synthesis used the whole RNA isolate, giving expressed TCRB sequences. Some clones are missing from TCRdb's copy, which holds only in-frame ones; the method was immunoSEQ multiplex PCR. The data show roughly 400,000 clones, around 13% seen once. The sample taken for sequencing was naive CD4+ T cells from blood. V and J are TRBV7-6 and TRBJ2-3; 8 bases fit TRBD2. The TCR comes from a man aged 25-40 years in good health. The CDR3 region has the DNA TGTGCCAGCAGCCTACAGGCGGGGGGAATTCTGGATACGCAGTATTTT. Protein: CASSLQAGGILDTQYF.